The rows below give T cell receptor beta chains drawn from one sample of a study of blood T cell repertoires in COVID-19. Produced via immunoSEQ multiplex PCR; TCRdb's table is partial and in-frame only. The data show about 190,000 clones, less than 80% seen once. The sequenced sample consisted of peripheral blood. The receptor set was obtained from a man aged 45-65 years who had recovered from COVID-19. CDR3s include the opening cysteine and the closing phenylalanine or tryptophan. A D gene is named only where the DNA matches it firmly. The size field is filled for only some rows; it gives once, few, many or a size class.

clone_size j_call v_call d_call cdr3_nt cdr3_aa
. TRBJ2-3 TRBV6-5 . TGTGCCAGCAGCTCTAGCTCCCCAGATACGCAGTATTTT CASSSSSPDTQYF
. TRBJ2-7 TRBV7-2 . TGTGCCAGCAGCTTAGCCGGACTTGAGACCTACGAGCAGTACTTC CASSLAGLETYEQYF
. TRBJ2-1 TRBV29-1 TRBD2 TGCAGCGTGTCAGGGACTAGCGGGAGTAACAATGAGCAGTTCTTC CSVSGTSGSNNEQFF
. TRBJ2-1 TRBV11-2 . TGTGCCAGCACCTTTCTAGTCAATGAGCAGTTCTTC CASTFLVNEQFF
. TRBJ2-3 TRBV6-4 TRBD2 TGTGCCAGCAGGCCCCATAGACTAGCTGATACGCAGTATTTT CASRPHRLADTQYF
. TRBJ1-3 TRBV6-1 . TGTGCCAGCAGTGAAGTCGCGGCACCGAGTGGAAACACCATATATTTT CASSEVAAPSGNTIYF
. TRBJ2-5 TRBV7-2 . TGTGCCAGCAGCTCCATGGGCGGGGCCCAAGAGACCCAGTACTTC CASSSMGGAQETQYF
. TRBJ1-4 TRBV7-9 TRBD1 TGTGCCAGCAGCTCCGGGACAGTTTTCGAGAAACTGTTTTTT CASSSGTVFEKLFF
few TRBJ2-2 TRBV11-3 . TGTGCCAGCAGCTTTTTGGGGGGCACCGGGGAGCTGTTTTTT CASSFLGGTGELFF
. TRBJ1-1 TRBV28 . TGTGCCAGCAGTCAGGGTATAGGCACTGAAGCTTTCTTT CASSQGIGTEAFF
. TRBJ1-1 TRBV21-1 . TGTGCCAGCAGCAAAGGCACCCGGCGGGCTTTCTTT CASSKGTRRAFF
. TRBJ2-1 TRBV3-1/TRBV3-2 . TGTGCCAGCGTGTCTACTCGGTACAATGAGCAGTTCTTC CASVSTRYNEQFF
once TRBJ2-7 TRBV11-3 . TGTGCCAGCAGCTTAGGGGCATTCTCCGAGCAGTACTTC CASSLGAFSEQYF
. TRBJ2-7 TRBV6-2/TRBV6-3 TRBD2 TGTGCCAGCAGTTTCAGGACTAGCGGGAGGCGCGAGCAGTACTTC CASSFRTSGRREQYF
. TRBJ2-3 TRBV7-2 . TGTGCCAGCAGCTTAAGGAGGGGGCCGGTTAGCACAGATACGCAGTATTTT CASSLRRGPVSTDTQYF
once TRBJ1-1 TRBV7-9 . TGTGCCAGCAGCCCTCCGGGACAGAACACTGAAGCTTTCTTT CASSPPGQNTEAFF
. TRBJ1-2 TRBV2 TRBD1 TGTGCCAGCAGTGACCCTATCCGGGACAGTAACTATGGCTACACCTTC CASSDPIRDSNYGYTF
few TRBJ1-4 TRBV30 TRBD1 TGTGCCTGGAGCCGGGACAGGGACGAAAAACTGTTTTTT CAWSRDRDEKLFF
few TRBJ1-5 TRBV28 . TGTGCCAGCAGACCCTCGGGGGGCTTACATCAGCCCCAGCATTTT CASRPSGGLHQPQHF
. TRBJ2-1 TRBV28 . TGTGCCAGCGGCCTATTTCGGGATGAGCAGTTCTTC CASGLFRDEQFF
. TRBJ2-3 TRBV11-2 . TGTGCCAGCAGCTTAGAGCGGGGAGTTCATTCAGATACGCAGTATTTT CASSLERGVHSDTQYF
once TRBJ1-1 TRBV5-4 . TGTGCCAGCAGCTTGGGTTACGGCACTGAAGCTTTCTTT CASSLGYGTEAFF
. TRBJ2-7 TRBV6-9 . TGTGCCAGCAGTTATAACACTAGCGAGCAGTACTTC CASSYNTSEQYF
. TRBJ2-5 TRBV11-2 . TGTGCCAGCAGCTCACAAGAGACCCAGTACTTC CASSSQETQYF
. TRBJ2-1 TRBV12-3/TRBV12-4 . TGTGCCAGCAGCGGCTACAATGAGCAGTTCTTC CASSGYNEQFF
. TRBJ2-1 TRBV7-9 TRBD2 TGTGCCAGCAGTTACCTACTAGCGGGAGGGCCGGGGAATGAGCAGTTCTTC CASSYLLAGGPGNEQFF
. TRBJ2-3 TRBV28 TRBD2 TGTGCCAGCAGTCTGGGCGGGAGGGGTACGCAGTATTTT CASSLGGRGTQYF
few TRBJ2-6 TRBV6-6 TRBD2 TGTGCCAGCAGTCCTGATGGCGGGAGGGCTGGGGCCAACGTCCTGACTTTC CASSPDGGRAGANVLTF
. TRBJ1-2 TRBV28 . TGTGCCAGCAGTTTATCTGCAGGGATTGTTTATGGCTACACCTTC CASSLSAGIVYGYTF
. TRBJ2-7 TRBV9 TRBD2 TGTGCCAGCAGCGCCCGGGGGGGAAGCTCCTACGAGCAGTACTTC CASSARGGSSYEQYF
. TRBJ1-2 TRBV11-2 . TGTGCCAGCAGCTTAGTATCCGGGGGTAATGGCTACACCTTC CASSLVSGGNGYTF
. TRBJ2-3 TRBV2 . TGTGCCAGCTCCGCTAGAGATACGCAGTATTTT CASSARDTQYF
. TRBJ1-2 TRBV7-2 . TGTGCCAGCAGCCCTTTCGGAACAGGGAGGGATGGCTACACCTTC CASSPFGTGRDGYTF
. TRBJ1-2 TRBV29-1 TRBD1 TGCAGCGTCGTCGCCGGGACAGGGGGCTCTGGCTACACCTTC CSVVAGTGGSGYTF
. TRBJ1-5 TRBV29-1 . TGCAGCGTTGTACAGGGTAGCCCTGGTCAGCCCCAGCATTTT CSVVQGSPGQPQHF
. TRBJ2-7 TRBV5-5 . TGTGCCAGCAGCTTGACACCCGCCTACGAGCAGTACTTC CASSLTPAYEQYF
. TRBJ1-5 TRBV4-2 . TGTGCCAGCAGCCAAGTCACAGGGAGCACGAATCAGCCCCAGCATTTT CASSQVTGSTNQPQHF
. TRBJ2-1 TRBV11-2 TRBD2 TGTGCCAGCAGCTCTGCCCCCCTAGCGGGAGAAAGAAATGAGCAGTTCTTC CASSSAPLAGERNEQFF
. TRBJ1-6 TRBV7-8 . TGTGCCAGCAGCTTACCGGCCCAGGGAAATTCACCCCTCCACTTT CASSLPAQGNSPLHF
. TRBJ2-5 TRBV28 . TGTGCCAGCAGGGACAAAGAGACCCAGTACTTC CASRDKETQYF
once TRBJ2-4 TRBV18 TRBD2 TGTGCCAGCTCACAGACTAGCGTAAACATTCAGTACTTC CASSQTSVNIQYF
few TRBJ2-1 TRBV4-1 . TGCGCCAGCAGCCAAGAACCCAGCTCCTACAATGAGCAGTTCTTC CASSQEPSSYNEQFF
. TRBJ2-7 TRBV6-2/TRBV6-3 . TGTGCCAGCAGCCAGGACAGCTCAGCCTACGAGCAGTACTTC CASSQDSSAYEQYF
. TRBJ1-2 TRBV28 TRBD1 TGTGCCAGCGGTGTCCCAGGGGGAGTATGGGGCTACACCTTC CASGVPGGVWGYTF
few TRBJ1-3 TRBV28 . TGTGCCAGCAGGCGAGAGGCTGGAAACACCATATATTTT CASRREAGNTIYF
. TRBJ2-5 TRBV25-1 . TGTGCCAGCAGTGAATTCGCAGTCAAAAAGACCCAGTACTTC CASSEFAVKKTQYF
. TRBJ2-1 TRBV3-1/TRBV3-2 . TGTGCCAGCAGCCAAGGCCAGAACTCCTACAATGAGCAGTTCTTC CASSQGQNSYNEQFF
. TRBJ1-4 TRBV4-3 . TGCGCCAGCAGTCTAGGTGGGACAAGGGAAAAACTGTTTTTT CASSLGGTREKLFF
. TRBJ2-5 TRBV11-3 TRBD2 TGTGCCAGCAGCTTGGGACTAGCGGGAGAAGTCCAAGAGACCCAGTACTTC CASSLGLAGEVQETQYF
. TRBJ2-7 TRBV3-1/TRBV3-2 . TGTGCCAGCAGCCAAGTGGGAGCGGGTAACTACGAGCAGTACTTC CASSQVGAGNYEQYF